This T cell receptor (beta chain) was retrieved from a study of T cells in Graves' hyperthyroidism and ophthalmopathy. The V and J ends lost 3 bases and 1 base respectively, with 16 bases between them. Germline CDR1 is SGHAT and CDR2 is FQNNGV. This CDR3 is 16 amino acids long. Amplified regions were TCR beta CDR3 sequences from RNA transcripts. First-round RT-PCR with HTBI primers amplified the TCR CDR3 region. MiXCR, run by TCRdb on the multiplex PCR reads, gives a single entry per CDR3 protein. The sample contains 490,000 or so distinct CDR3 sequences, about 20% of which appear only once. This clonotype was counted a few times.

The sequencing input was blood. The chain joins TRBV11-2 to TRBJ2-7, with D perhaps matching TRBD1 or TRBD2 (5 bases each). This receptor was taken from a woman in her sixties or seventies with Graves' ophthalmopathy. CDR3 sequence: CASSFPGPTRSYEQYF. CDR3 nucleotides: TGTGCCAGCAGCTTCCCGGGGCCAACCAGATCCTACGAGCAGTACTTC.